This T cell receptor (beta chain) is drawn from a study of Graves' ophthalmopathy and Graves' hyperthyroidism. Across the whole study: In this cohort's terms, stable hyperthyroidism meant no ophthalmopathy by 18 months of follow-up.

This clonotype was recorded a few times. Investigators amplified TCR beta CDR3 regions from RNA transcripts. A first-round RT-PCR used HTBI primers, followed by a second-round multiplex PCR. TCRdb ran MiXCR on the multiplex PCR reads and lists one entry per CDR3 protein. The sample has roughly 1.1 million distinct CDR3 sequences, 35% to 40% seen once; the top ten hold over 8.5%. V trimming: 4 bases; J trimming: 7 bases; junction bases outside the gene matches: 8. The germline V gene has CDR1 SGHNT and CDR2 YYREEE (reference sequence). The CDR3 loop spans 15 amino acids. The chain has TRBV5-4 and TRBJ1-2, with TRBD1 matching over 12 bases. Sequencing was done on a sample of peripheral blood or thyroid tissue (not recorded which). The receptor comes from an adult man with Graves' hyperthyroidism. The CDR3 loop reads CASSGAGQGAVGYTF. The CDR3 nucleotides read TGTGCCAGCAGCGGGGCGGGACAGGGGGCGGTTGGCTACACCTTC.